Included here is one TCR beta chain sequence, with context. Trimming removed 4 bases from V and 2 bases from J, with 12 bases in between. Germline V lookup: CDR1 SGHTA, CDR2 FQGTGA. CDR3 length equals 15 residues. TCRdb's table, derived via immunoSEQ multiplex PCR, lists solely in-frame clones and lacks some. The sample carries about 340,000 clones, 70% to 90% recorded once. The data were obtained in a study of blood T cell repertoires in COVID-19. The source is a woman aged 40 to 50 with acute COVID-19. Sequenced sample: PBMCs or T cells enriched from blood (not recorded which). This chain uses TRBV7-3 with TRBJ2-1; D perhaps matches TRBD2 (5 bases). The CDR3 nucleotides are TGTGCCAGCAGCTCTACTAGTACCGCCTACAATGAGCAGTTCTTC. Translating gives CASSSTSTAYNEQFF. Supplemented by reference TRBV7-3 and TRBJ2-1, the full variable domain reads GAGVSQTPSNKVTEKGKYVELRCDPISGHTALYWYRQSLGQGPEFLIYFQGTGAADDSGLPNDRFFAVRPEGSVSTLKIQRTERGDSAVYLCASSSTSTAYNEQFFGPGTRLTVL.